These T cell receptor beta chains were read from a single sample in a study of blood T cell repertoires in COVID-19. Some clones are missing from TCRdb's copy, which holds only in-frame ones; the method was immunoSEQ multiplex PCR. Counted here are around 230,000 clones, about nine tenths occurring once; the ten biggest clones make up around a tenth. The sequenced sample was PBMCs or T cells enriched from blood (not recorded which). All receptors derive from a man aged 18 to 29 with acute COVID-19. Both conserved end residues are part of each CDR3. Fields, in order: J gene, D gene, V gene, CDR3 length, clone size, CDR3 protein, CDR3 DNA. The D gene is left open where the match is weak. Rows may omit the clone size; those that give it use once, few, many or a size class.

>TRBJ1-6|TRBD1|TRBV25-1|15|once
CASSDGDRANSPLHF
TGTGCCAGCAGTGACGGTGACAGGGCGAATTCACCCCTCCACTTT
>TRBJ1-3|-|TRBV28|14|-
CASSADSPGNTIYF
TGTGCCAGCAGTGCGGACAGTCCTGGAAACACCATATATTTT
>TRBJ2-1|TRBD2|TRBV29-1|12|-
CSGQRGTTEQFF
TGCAGCGGCCAGCGGGGAACAACGGAGCAGTTCTTC
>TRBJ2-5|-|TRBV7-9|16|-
CASSQRRGNYQETQYF
TGTGCCAGCAGCCAACGGAGGGGAAATTACCAAGAGACCCAGTACTTC
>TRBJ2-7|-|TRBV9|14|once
CASSVYGGAYEQYF
TGTGCCAGCAGCGTATATGGGGGGGCGTACGAGCAGTACTTC
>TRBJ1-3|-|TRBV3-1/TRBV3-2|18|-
CASSPYRTVQSSGNTIYF
TGTGCCAGCAGCCCATATAGGACAGTCCAGAGCTCTGGAAACACCATATATTTT
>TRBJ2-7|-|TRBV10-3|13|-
CAISGDSSYEQYF
TGTGCCATCAGTGGTGACAGCTCCTACGAGCAGTACTTT
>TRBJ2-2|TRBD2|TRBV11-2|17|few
CASSLDLAGAPTGELFF
TGTGCCAGCAGCTTAGATTTAGCGGGAGCCCCCACCGGGGAGCTGTTTTTT
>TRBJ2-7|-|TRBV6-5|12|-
CASSLIAYEQYF
TGTGCCAGCAGTCTAATTGCCTACGAGCAGTACTTC
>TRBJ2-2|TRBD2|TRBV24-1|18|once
CATSATSGSLANTGELFF
TGTGCCACCAGTGCTACTAGCGGGAGCCTCGCGAACACCGGGGAGCTGTTTTTT
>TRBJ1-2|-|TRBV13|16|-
CASSLGHQLDNYGYTF
TGTGCCAGCAGCTTAGGGCATCAACTTGATAACTATGGCTACACCTTC
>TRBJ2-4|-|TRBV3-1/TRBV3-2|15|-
CASSQGVGVKNIQYF
TGTGCCAGCAGCCAAGGCGTAGGAGTCAAAAACATTCAGTACTTC
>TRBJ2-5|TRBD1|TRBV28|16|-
CASSFPGDSPRETQYF
TGTGCCAGCAGTTTCCCAGGGGACAGCCCCCGGGAGACCCAGTACTTC
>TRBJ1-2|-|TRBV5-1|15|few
CASSLVGPLNYGYTF
TGCGCCAGCAGCTTGGTCGGTCCCCTAAACTATGGCTACACCTTC
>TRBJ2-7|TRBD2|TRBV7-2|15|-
CASSTFLAGLTMEYF
TGTGCCAGCAGCACTTTTCTAGCGGGCCTCACCATGGAGTACTTC
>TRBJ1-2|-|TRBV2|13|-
CASRSQTNYGYTF
TGTGCCAGCAGGTCTCAGACTAACTATGGCTACACCTTC
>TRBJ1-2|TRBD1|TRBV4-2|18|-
CASSQISTGTGVNYGHTF
TGTGCCAGCAGCCAAATCTCTACAGGGACAGGGGTTAACTATGGCCACACCTTC
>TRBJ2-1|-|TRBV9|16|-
CASSVGFSGGYNEQFF
TGTGCCAGCAGCGTAGGGTTTAGCGGAGGGTACAATGAGCAGTTCTTC
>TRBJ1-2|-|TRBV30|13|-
CAWSDGTNYGYTF
TGTGCCTGGAGTGACGGGACAAACTATGGCTACACCTTC
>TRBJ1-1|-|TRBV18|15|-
CASSLFGRTNTEAFF
TGTGCCAGCTCACTTTTTGGACGGACTAACACTGAAGCTTTCTTT
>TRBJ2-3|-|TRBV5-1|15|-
CASSLESGRADTQYF
TGCGCCAGCAGCTTGGAGTCAGGGCGTGCAGATACGCAGTATTTT
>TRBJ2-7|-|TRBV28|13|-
CASSLQGLGEQYF
TGTGCCAGCAGTTTACAGGGGTTGGGGGAGCAGTACTTC
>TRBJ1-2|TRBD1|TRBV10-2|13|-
CASGTAVEYGYTF
TGCGCCAGCGGGACAGCCGTTGAGTATGGCTACACCTTC
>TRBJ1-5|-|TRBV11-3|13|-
CASSAGSNQPQHF
TGTGCCAGTTCGGCGGGGAGCAATCAGCCCCAGCATTTT
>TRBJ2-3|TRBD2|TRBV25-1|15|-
CASSKTSGSTDTQYF
TGTGCCAGCAGTAAGACTAGCGGGAGCACAGATACGCAGTATTTT
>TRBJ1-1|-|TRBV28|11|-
CASTGVTEAFF
TGTGCCAGCACAGGCGTGACTGAAGCTTTCTTT
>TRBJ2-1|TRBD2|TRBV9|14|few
CASSVWREGREQFF
TGTGCCAGCAGCGTCTGGCGGGAGGGGCGGGAGCAGTTCTTC
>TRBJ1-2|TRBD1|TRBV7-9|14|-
CASSQGQGAYGYTF
TGTGCCAGCAGCCAGGGACAGGGGGCCTATGGCTACACCTTC
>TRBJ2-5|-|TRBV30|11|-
CAWSTGETQYF
TGTGCCTGGAGTACAGGGGAGACCCAGTACTTC
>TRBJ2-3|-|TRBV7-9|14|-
CAGGPGTSTDTQYF
TGTGCCGGCGGTCCCGGGACATCCACAGATACGCAGTATTTT
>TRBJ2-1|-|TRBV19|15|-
CASSRPGEGYNEQFF
TGTGCCAGTAGTCGCCCGGGAGAAGGGTACAATGAGCAGTTCTTC
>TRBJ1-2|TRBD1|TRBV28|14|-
CASSLAGGAYGYTF
TGTGCCAGCAGTTTGGCAGGGGGCGCCTATGGCTACACCTTC
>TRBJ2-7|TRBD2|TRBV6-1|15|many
CASSESASGSYEQYF
TGTGCCAGCAGTGAATCGGCTAGCGGGAGTTACGAGCAGTACTTC
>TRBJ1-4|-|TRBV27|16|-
CASSLSPGSYNEKLFF
TGTGCCAGCAGTTTATCTCCCGGTTCATATAATGAAAAACTGTTTTTT
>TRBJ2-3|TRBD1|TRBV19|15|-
CASSTLTGGLNTQYF
TGTGCCAGTAGTACTCTCACAGGGGGCCTGAATACGCAGTATTTT
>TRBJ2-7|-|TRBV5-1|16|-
CASSLAAGDKANEQYF
TGCGCCAGCAGCTTGGCCGCGGGGGACAAAGCAAACGAGCAGTACTTC
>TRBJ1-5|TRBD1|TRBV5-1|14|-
CASSSGTDNQPQHF
TGCGCCAGCAGTTCCGGGACAGACAATCAGCCCCAGCATTTT
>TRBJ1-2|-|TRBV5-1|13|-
CASSFDLNYGYTF
TGCGCCAGCAGCTTCGACTTAAACTATGGCTACACCTTC
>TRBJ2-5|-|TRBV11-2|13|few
CASSLAGAETQYF
TGTGCCAGCAGCTTAGCGGGAGCTGAGACCCAGTACTTC
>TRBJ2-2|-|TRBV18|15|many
CASQKESANTGELFF
TGTGCCAGCCAAAAGGAGAGCGCGAACACCGGGGAGCTGTTTTTT
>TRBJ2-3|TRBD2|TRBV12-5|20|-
CASGSGLAGLLGKGTDTQYF
TGTGCTAGTGGTTCCGGACTAGCGGGACTTTTGGGGAAGGGCACAGATACGCAGTATTTT
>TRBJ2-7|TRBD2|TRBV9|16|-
CASSVEGGGSFDEQYF
TGTGCCAGCAGCGTAGAAGGTGGCGGGAGCTTCGACGAGCAGTACTTC
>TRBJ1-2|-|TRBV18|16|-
CASSRSLEMEDYGYTF
TGTGCCAGCTCACGCTCATTGGAAATGGAGGACTATGGCTACACCTTC
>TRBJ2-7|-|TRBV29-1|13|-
CSAEDSSSYEQYF
TGCAGCGCCGAGGACAGTTCCTCCTACGAGCAGTACTTC
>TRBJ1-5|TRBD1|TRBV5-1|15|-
CASSLEGQIRQPQHF
TGCGCCAGCAGCTTGGAGGGACAGATTCGTCAGCCCCAGCATTTT
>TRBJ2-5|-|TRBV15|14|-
CATSTRQIQETQYF
TGTGCCACCAGCACAAGACAGATTCAAGAGACCCAGTACTTC
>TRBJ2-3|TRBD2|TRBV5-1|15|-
CATAEAGASTDTQYF
TGCGCCACCGCCGAGGCGGGAGCGAGCACAGATACGCAGTATTTT
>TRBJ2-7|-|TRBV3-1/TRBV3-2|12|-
CASSQVNYEQYF
TGTGCCAGCAGCCAAGTCAACTACGAGCAGTACTTC
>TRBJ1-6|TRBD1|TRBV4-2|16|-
CASSQVIGQANSPLHF
TGTGCCAGCAGCCAAGTTATCGGACAGGCAAATTCACCCCTCCACTTT
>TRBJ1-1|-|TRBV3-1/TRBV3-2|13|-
CASSQGGVTEAFF
TGTGCCAGCAGCCAGGGGGGGGTGACTGAAGCTTTCTTT
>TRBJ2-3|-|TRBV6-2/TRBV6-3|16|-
CASSSKPAAQGDTQYF
TGTGCCAGCAGTTCCAAACCGGCGGCTCAGGGAGATACGCAGTATTTT
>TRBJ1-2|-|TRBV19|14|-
CASRAGIFLNGYTF
TGTGCCAGTAGGGCGGGAATTTTCCTAAATGGCTACACCTTC
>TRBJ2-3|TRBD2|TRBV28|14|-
CAWGLADGRDTQYF
TGTGCCTGGGGACTAGCTGACGGTCGGGATACGCAGTATTTT
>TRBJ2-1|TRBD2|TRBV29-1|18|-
CSVEDPQPGTSSYNEQFF
TGCAGCGTTGAAGATCCCCAACCGGGGACTAGTTCCTACAATGAGCAGTTCTTC
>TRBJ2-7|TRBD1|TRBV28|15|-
CASSPGTGLSYEQYF
TGTGCCAGCAGTCCTGGGACAGGTCTTTCCTACGAGCAGTACTTC
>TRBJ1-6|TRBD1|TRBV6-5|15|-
CASRPRTGLQTPLHF
TGTGCCAGCAGGCCCCGGACAGGTCTTCAGACACCCCTCCACTTT
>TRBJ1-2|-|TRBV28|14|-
CASSLLAQSYGYTF
TGTGCCAGCAGTTTATTAGCCCAAAGTTATGGCTACACCTTC
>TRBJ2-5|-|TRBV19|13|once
CASSIYAQETQYF
TGTGCCAGTAGTATTTATGCGCAAGAGACCCAGTACTTC
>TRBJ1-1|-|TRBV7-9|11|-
CASRGPTEAFF
TGTGCCAGCAGGGGGCCCACTGAAGCTTTCTTT